The 19 T cell receptor beta chains listed next were all sequenced from one sample in a study of cytomegalovirus exposure and HLA in healthy donors. Primers for the PCR totalled 60 Vbeta and 13 Jbeta. Only in-frame clones appear in the TCRdb table, and some are missing; sequencing was by immunoSEQ multiplex PCR. The table shows approximately 220,000 clones, with about 75% occurring only once. The sample was PBMCs. The source of these receptors is a male donor in good health and CMV-seronegative.

This clone was counted a few times. The rearrangement links TRBV18 to TRBJ1-3; D is uncertain. Germline V CDR1 and CDR2: KGHSH, LQKENI. The CDR3 covers 13 residues. V lost 5 bases and J 2 bases, leaving 7 bases between the germline ends. CDR3 nucleotide sequence: TGTGCCAGCTCAACCCAGGCTGGAAACACCATATATTTT. It specifies CASSTQAGNTIYF. Full variable domain (outside the CDR3, taken from reference TRBV18 and TRBJ1-3): NAGVMQNPRHLVRRRGQEARLRCSPMKGHSHVYWYRQLPEEGLKFMVYLQKENIIDESGMPKERFSAEFPKEGPSILRIQQVVRGDSAAYFCASSTQAGNTIYFGEGSWLTVV.

The rearrangement uses TRBV5-1 and TRBJ2-1; tentatively, D is TRBD2 (6 bases). The CDR3 consists of 13 residues. Germline CDR1 is SGHRS and CDR2 is YFSETQ. With 4 bases removed from V and 7 bases from J, the gap between germline ends came to 12 bases. CDR3 sequence (DNA): TGCGCCAGCAGCGACCTCGCGGGGAATGAGCAGTTCTTC. It is translated as CASSDLAGNEQFF.

The chain uses TRBV6-5 and TRBJ2-5, with D perhaps matching TRBD1 (6 bases). V was cut by 5 bases and J by 0 bases, with 7 bases left in between. The CDR3 sequence is 13 residues long. CDR1 is MNHEY, CDR2 SVGAGI, per germline. The chain's CDR3 is CASSRDNQETQYF. The CDR3 nucleotides are TGTGCCAGCAGTAGGGACAACCAAGAGACCCAGTACTTC.

The chain links TRBV7-2 to TRBJ1-1; a weak D match, TRBD1 (5 bases). The V end lost 5 bases, the J end lost 1 base, and 8 bases lay between the germline ends. Germline V CDR1 and CDR2: SGHTA, FQGNSA. The CDR3 has 13 residues. CDR3 in DNA: TGTGCCAGCAGCACTCAGGGGAACACTGAAGCTTTCTTT. Translation: CASSTQGNTEAFF.

V usage is TRBV27 and J usage is TRBJ2-4, with D perhaps matching TRBD2 (5 bases). The V gene lost 2 bases and the J gene lost 1 base, with 21 bases spanning the gap. Germline V CDR1 and CDR2: MNHEY, SMNVEV (reference sequence). The CDR3 consists of 19 residues. For the CDR3, the DNA is TGTGCCAGCAGTTTAGGCGCAGACTACGTTGGGGAGGCCAAAAACATTCAGTACTTC. Protein: CASSLGADYVGEAKNIQYF.

The CDR3, as DNA: TGCGCCAGCAGCCAGGGACAGGGCATTTTCTACGAGCAGTACTTC. This codes for CASSQGQGIFYEQYF. This sequence joins TRBV4-1 and TRBJ2-7; 9 bases align to TRBD1. Germline V lookup: CDR1 MGHRA, CDR2 YSYEKL. CDR3 size: 15 residues. V lost 3 bases and J lost 3; bases outside the gene matches: 6.

This chain connects TRBV27 to TRBJ1-4; tentatively, D is TRBD1 (6 bases). This CDR3 has 15 amino acids. Germline assignment: CDR1 MNHEY and CDR2 SMNVEV (reference sequence). The ends were cut back, 6 bases at V and 5 bases at J, with 16 bases in the middle. As DNA, the CDR3 is TGTGCCAGCAGCACACTACAGGGCCCGAATGAAAAACTGTTTTTT. It codes for CASSTLQGPNEKLFF. The full variable domain, completed using reference TRBV27 and TRBJ1-4, is EAQVTQNPRYLITVTGKKLTVTCSQNMNHEYMSWYRQDPGLGLRQIYYSMNVEVTDKGDVPEGYKVSRKEKRNFPLILESPSPNQTSLYFCASSTLQGPNEKLFFGSGTQLSVL.

V and J are TRBV4-2 and TRBJ2-5; D perhaps matches TRBD2 (6 bases). The CDR3 spans 13 residues. The V end was cut by 4 bases, the J end by 5 bases, with 11 bases between. The germline gives CDR1 LGHNA, CDR2 YNFKEQ. CDR3: CASSPGLRETQYF. DNA for the CDR3: TGTGCCAGCAGCCCGGGACTGCGGGAGACCCAGTACTTC.

V gene TRBV28 combines with J gene TRBJ2-3; D is unclear. Germline V gives CDR1 MDHEN, CDR2 SYDVKM. This CDR3 spans 13 amino acids. V lost 5 bases to trimming and J lost 1 base, with 7 bases between them. CDR3 sequence (DNA): TGTGCCAGCAGTGGGCAGGGCACAGATACGCAGTATTTT. This gives the protein CASSGQGTDTQYF.

The V gene is TRBV19, the J gene TRBJ2-2, with 11 positions matching TRBD1. This CDR3 has 17 residues. The junction had 11 bases not matched to a gene; V was cut back by 5 bases and J by 6 bases. Per the germline V gene, CDR1 is LNHDA and CDR2 is SQIVND (reference sequence). The CDR3 bases are TGTGCCAGTAGTCCCTATGGGGACAGGGGGGTCGCCGGGGAGCTGTTTTTT. Protein: CASSPYGDRGVAGELFF. Combining the CDR3 with reference TRBV19 and TRBJ2-2 gives the whole variable domain DGGITQSPKYLFRKEGQNVTLSCEQNLNHDAMYWYRQDPGQGLRLIYYSQIVNDFQKGDIAEGYSVSREKKESFPLTVTSAQKNPTAFYLCASSPYGDRGVAGELFFGEGSRLTVL.

The J gene is TRBJ1-6, the V gene TRBV6-5; 8 bases map to TRBD1. The CDR3 runs 15 residues. J gave up 4 bases and V 5 bases, and 4 bases lay outside the gene matches. Per germline, CDR1 MNHEY and CDR2 SVGAGI. CDR3 in amino acids: CASSQGQGYNSPLHF. CDR3 DNA sequence: TGTGCCAGCAGTCAAGGACAGGGATATAATTCACCCCTCCACTTT.

The chain combines TRBV7-5 with TRBJ2-7; the table names TRBD1, a call not compared with the DNA. TRBV7-5 is given as a pseudogene. This CDR3 has 19 residues. CDR3 in amino acids: CVRSYPKDSRKKSSYEQYF. The CDR3 DNA follows: TGTGTCAGAAGTTATCCGAAGGACAGCCGAAAGAAGAGCTCCTACGAGCAGTACTTC.

V is TRBV19 and J is TRBJ2-1; the match to TRBD1 covers 7 bases. The CDR3 runs to 14 residues. The germline V gene has CDR1 LNHDA and CDR2 SQIVND (reference sequence). With 6 bases clipped from V and 1 base from J, the junction kept 3 bases outside the gene matches. The CDR3 DNA sequence: TGTGCCAGTAGGCTACAGGGGTCCTACAATGAGCAGTTCTTC. This gives the protein CASRLQGSYNEQFF.

The V call is TRBV28, the J call TRBJ1-2; 10 bases agree with TRBD1. Losses at the gene ends were 2 bases for V and 6 bases for J; bases not matched to a gene: 9. Germline CDR1 MDHEN, CDR2 SYDVKM. This CDR3 comprises 16 residues. CDR3 sequence: CASSLRQGALRNGYTF. The CDR3 DNA sequence: TGTGCCAGCAGTTTACGACAGGGGGCTTTGCGGAATGGCTACACCTTC.

This clone occurred a few times. The rearrangement links TRBV6-6 to TRBJ2-1, with a weak D call TRBD2 (5 bases). The germline V gene encodes CDR1 MNHNY and CDR2 SVGAGI (reference sequence). With 6 bases removed from V and 5 bases from J, the gap between germline ends came to 14 bases. This CDR3 is built from 14 residues. The CDR3 here is CASSSRGSDNEQFF. In DNA form, the CDR3 reads TGTGCCAGCAGCTCCCGGGGTAGCGACAATGAGCAGTTCTTC.

This sequence joins TRBV27 and TRBJ1-2; 7 positions match TRBD1. Germline values: CDR1 MNHEY, CDR2 SMNVEV (reference sequence). The ends lost 5 bases at V and 2 bases at J; junction bases unmatched: 8. This CDR3 is 15 amino acids long. This CDR3 reads CASSGRQGSNYGYTF. The DNA for the CDR3 is TGTGCCAGCAGTGGTAGACAGGGATCAAACTATGGCTACACCTTC.

The genes are TRBV29-1 and TRBJ2-7; 7 bases fit TRBD2. This CDR3 has 14 amino acids. Germline CDR1 and CDR2: SQVTM and ANQGSEA. V gave up 4 bases and J gave up 4 bases; unmatched junction bases: 10. The CDR3 loop is CSVGPKAGSYEQYF. CDR3 coding DNA: TGCAGCGTTGGCCCTAAAGCGGGATCGTACGAGCAGTACTTC.

The chain employs TRBV5-4 and TRBJ1-4; 8 bases are shared with TRBD1. The CDR3 is made up of 16 amino acids. V was clipped by 1 base and J by 1 base; unmatched bases: 3. Per the germline V gene, CDR1 is SGHNT and CDR2 is YYREEE (reference sequence). The CDR3 DNA reads as TGTGCCAGCAGCTTGCAGGGGGCCGGAACTAATGAAAAACTGTTTTTT. Translated: CASSLQGAGTNEKLFF.

The rearrangement links TRBV7-2 to TRBJ2-1, with unresolved D. Trimming cost V 0 bases and J 5 bases, with 5 bases left between them. Germline V gives CDR1 SGHTA, CDR2 FQGNSA. This CDR3 region has 13 residues. CDR3 DNA: TGTGCCAGCAGCTTAGCGAGGCACAATGAGCAGTTCTTC. As protein: CASSLARHNEQFF.